Only a few counts were recorded for the clone carrying this T cell receptor beta chain. The antigen is not known. CD4+CD45RO+CD25- cells were isolated as memory CD4+ T cells. Study-wide findings and caveats: Tumor memory CD4+ T cell TCR gene usage was found to cluster with blood and lymph node memory CD4+ cells and with lymph node naive CD4+ cells.

Via MiXCR, TCRdb re-called the 5' RACE reads, giving one row per CDR3 protein. In the table there are some 44,000 distinct CDR3 sequences, 30% of which are singletons. CDR1 and CDR2 from the germline V gene are LGHNA and YSLEER. Losses at the gene ends were 0 bases for V and 0 bases for J; bases not matched to a gene: 5. The CDR3 is 18 amino acids. The source material was tumor-infiltrating memory CD4+ T cells sorted from the breast tumor. The subset denotes: memory CD4+ T cells, CD4+CD45RO+CD25-. This receptor was taken from a female donor with breast cancer. This chain links TRBV4-3 with TRBJ2-3; TRBD2 agrees at 11 bases. The CDR3 DNA reads as TGCGCCAGCAGCCAAGAGCCGGGACTAGCGGTTAGCACAGATACGCAGTATTTT. Its translation: CASSQEPGLAVSTDTQYF.